This T cell receptor (beta chain) is from a study of cytomegalovirus exposure and HLA in healthy donors. This clone appeared a single time. Primers: 60 Vbeta forward and 13 Jbeta reverse. Produced via immunoSEQ multiplex PCR; TCRdb's table is partial and in-frame only. The table has around 180,000 clones, 70% to 90% seen once. The V and J ends lost 4 bases and 2 bases respectively, with 9 bases between them. In germline, CDR1 is MNHEY, CDR2 SVGAGI. The CDR3 covers 13 residues. This receptor was taken from a girl under 18 in good health and CMV-seropositive. What was sequenced was PBMCs. The V call is TRBV6-5, the J call TRBJ2-7; no clear D gene. The CDR3 DNA sequence: TGTGCCAGCAGTTCTGCGGAGACCTACGAGCAGTACTTC. This gives the protein CASSSAETYEQYF.